These 11 T cell receptor beta chains were sequenced from one sample in a study of cytomegalovirus exposure and HLA in healthy donors. This PCR relied on a set of 60 Vbeta primers and 13 Jbeta primers. The repertoire was sequenced with immunoSEQ multiplex PCR; TCRdb's copy has only in-frame clones and lacks some. The sample consists of approximately 160,000 clones, roughly 80% of them appearing once. Sample: PBMCs. The origin of the receptors is a man between 45 and 60 years old in good health and CMV-seropositive.

This clone was counted only a few times. The chain recombines TRBV30 with TRBJ2-4; a possible D gene is TRBD1 (6 bases). V was pared by 1 base and J by 4 bases, with 11 bases between. The CDR3 runs to 14 residues. Germline V gene sequence: CDR1 GTSNPN, CDR2 SVGIG (reference sequence). CDR3 in amino acids: CAWSDPDRKNIQYF. The CDR3 region has the DNA TGTGCCTGGAGTGACCCCGACAGGAAAAACATTCAGTACTTC. The full variable domain, with the rest looked up from reference TRBV30 and TRBJ2-4, is SQTIHQWPATLVQPVGSPLSLECTVEGTSNPNLYWYRQAAGRGLQLLFYSVGIGQISSEVPQNLSASRPQDRQFILSSKKLLLSDSGFYLCAWSDPDRKNIQYFGAGTRLSVL.

The chain has TRBV29-1 and TRBJ2-2, with 12 bases aligning to TRBD2. CDR1 SQVTM and CDR2 ANQGSEA come from the germline V gene. V lost 6 bases to trimming and J lost 7 bases; unmatched junction nucleotides: 9. CDR3 size: 15 residues. This CDR3 is CSVLAGGLSGGELFF. The DNA of the CDR3 is TGCAGCGTCCTAGCGGGAGGGCTTTCGGGCGGGGAGCTGTTTTTT.

This chain links TRBV27 with TRBJ1-1; 7 nucleotides match TRBD1. The CDR3 extends over 13 amino acids. V lost 5 bases, J lost 4 bases, and 4 bases stayed unmatched. Germline V lookup: CDR1 MNHEY, CDR2 SMNVEV (reference sequence). This CDR3 is CASSPAGGTEAFF. CDR3 DNA sequence: TGTGCCAGCAGTCCCGCAGGGGGCACTGAAGCTTTCTTT.

This sequence joins TRBV27 and TRBJ1-2, with a weak D call TRBD1 (5 bases). There are 15 residues in the CDR3. Germline V gene sequence: CDR1 MNHEY, CDR2 SMNVEV (reference sequence). V was pared by 6 bases and J by 1 base, with 15 bases between. DNA of the CDR3: TGTGCCAGCAGGTTCTCAGGGTCCCTTAACTATGGCTACACCTTC. Protein sequence: CASRFSGSLNYGYTF.

Worth noting for this clone: Compared with germline, one end of the junction differs, possibly owing to a read error. This chain connects TRBV7-9 to TRBJ2-5; TRBD1 is a possible D gene (6 bases). This CDR3 is 16 amino acids long. Germline CDR1 SEHNR, CDR2 FQNEAQ (reference sequence). In DNA, the CDR3 is TGTTCCAGCAACGTGGGTGGGGGCCAACCTCAAGAGACCCAGTACTTC. It is translated as CSSNVGGGQPQETQYF.

This rearrangement joins TRBV7-3 to TRBJ2-2; TRBD2 matches at 7 bases. This CDR3 spans 17 amino acids. The V segment lost 5 bases and the J segment 2 bases; nucleotides outside the gene matches: 11. CDR1 SGHTA and CDR2 FQGTGA come from the germline V gene. The CDR3 nucleotides read TGTGCCAGCAGCCCCCCCGGGGGAGGGCCCAACACCGGGGAGCTGTTTTTT. It encodes CASSPPGGGPNTGELFF.

The CDR3 DNA follows: TGCAGCGTTGGGCTAGCGGGATTCTACGAGCAGTACTTC. Amino acids: CSVGLAGFYEQYF. The chain uses TRBV29-1 and TRBJ2-7; 9 positions agree with TRBD2. Germline lookup yields CDR1 SQVTM and CDR2 ANQGSEA. J lost 3 bases, V lost 4 bases, and 4 bases had no gene match. The CDR3 has 13 residues.

Only a few counts were recorded for this clone. This rearrangement joins TRBV7-2 to TRBJ2-7, with D perhaps matching TRBD1 (6 bases). The V end lost 5 bases, the J end lost 1 base, and 18 bases lay between the germline ends. The CDR3 has 16 amino acids. Germline V lookup: CDR1 SGHTA, CDR2 FQGNSA. CDR3 in amino acids: CASSTGRGLVSYEQYF. The CDR3, as DNA: TGTGCCAGCAGCACCGGCAGGGGCCTCGTTTCCTACGAGCAGTACTTC.

The J gene is TRBJ2-1, the V gene TRBV5-5, with D maybe TRBD1 (6 bases). Trimming shortened V by 2 bases and J by 4 bases, and 13 bases separated the two germline ends. The CDR3 is 15 residues long. CDR1 and CDR2 (germline): SGHKS, YYEKEE (reference sequence). DNA of the CDR3: TGTGCCAGCAGCTTTTCACAGGGAGCTTACAATGAGCAGTTCTTC. This encodes CASSFSQGAYNEQFF.

The chain links TRBV6-5 to TRBJ1-4; weak D call: TRBD1 (5 bases). V was cut by 4 bases and J by 2 bases, with 8 bases left in between. This CDR3 contains 14 residues. Germline lookup yields CDR1 MNHEY and CDR2 SVGAGI. CDR3 sequence reads: CASSLGGTNEKLFF. The CDR3 coding sequence is TGTGCCAGCAGTTTGGGGGGTACTAATGAAAAACTGTTTTTT.

This clone has a handful of counts. The V call is TRBV6-5, the J call TRBJ1-1; D not resolved. The germline gives CDR1 MNHEY, CDR2 SVGAGI. The V and J ends lost 8 bases and 1 base respectively, with 8 bases between them. The CDR3 is made up of 12 amino acids. CDR3 nucleotides: TGTGCCAGCGGGCGGGCGAACACTGAAGCTTTCTTT. Amino acids: CASGRANTEAFF.